The 28 T cell receptor beta chains in this list originate from one sample, sequenced in a study of CD8 T cells in ankylosing spondylitis. Using its own MiXCR run on the 5' RACE reads, TCRdb lists one record per CDR3 protein. The sample has 200,000 to 300,000 distinct CDR3 sequences, roughly a quarter seen once. The sequenced sample was blood, either unsorted or a sorted T cell fraction (not recorded which). Receptors were obtained from a male donor with ankylosing spondylitis or in good health (not recorded which).

This clonotype occurred many times. V is TRBV20-1 and J is TRBJ2-2; a possible D gene is TRBD1 (5 bases). The CDR3 has 13 amino acids. The V gene lost 3 bases and the J gene lost 4 bases, with 9 bases spanning the gap. The germline gives CDR1 DFQATT, CDR2 SNEGSKA (reference sequence). The CDR3 loop reads CSARGQGTGELFF. In nucleotides, the CDR3 is TGCAGTGCTAGGGGGCAAGGCACCGGGGAGCTGTTTTTT.

This clonotype was observed at least ten times. V usage is TRBV5-1 and J usage is TRBJ2-1, with TRBD2 matching 15 bases. Germline V gene sequence: CDR1 SGHRS, CDR2 YFSETQ. The V and J ends lost 4 bases and 4 bases, in that order; junction bases with no gene match: 3. CDR3 length equals 16 residues. CDR3 coding DNA: TGCGCCAGCAGCGGGACTAGCGGGGGGATATACAATGAGCAGTTCTTC. Translated: CASSGTSGGIYNEQFF.

The chain links TRBV20-1 to TRBJ2-6, with a possible D match to TRBD1 (5 bases). Germline V gene sequence: CDR1 DFQATT, CDR2 SNEGSKA (reference sequence). V dropped 0 bases and J dropped 4 bases, with 10 bases sitting between them. The CDR3 sequence is 15 residues long. The CDR3: CSARDGRQGANVLTF. The DNA of the CDR3 is TGCAGTGCTAGAGATGGTAGACAGGGGGCCAACGTCCTGACTTTC.

This clonotype was counted ten times or more. V gene TRBV7-8 combines with J gene TRBJ1-2; D unclear. V was clipped by 4 bases and J by 4 bases, with 16 bases between them. There are 15 residues in the CDR3. CDR1 is SGHVS and CDR2 is FQNEAQ in the germline V gene. This chain's CDR3 is CASSSPLKGLYGYTF. CDR3 in DNA: TGTGCCAGCAGCTCCCCGTTGAAAGGACTCTATGGCTACACCTTC.

This clonotype was recorded at least ten times. The V and J genes are TRBV12-3 or TRBV12-4 and TRBJ1-2, with a possible D match to TRBD1 (5 bases). This CDR3 is built from 14 residues. Trimming removed 2 bases at V and 1 base at J, with 8 bases between. CDR3 coding DNA: TGTGCCAGCAGTTTATCAGGGCTTAACTATGGCTACACCTTC. Amino acids: CASSLSGLNYGYTF.

This clonotype was detected many times. The genes are TRBV10-2 and TRBJ1-1; D not resolved. V shed 0 bases and J shed 5 bases, with 7 bases lying between them. Germline CDR1 is WSHSY and CDR2 is SAAADI. CDR3 size: 13 residues. The CDR3 DNA sequence: TGCGCCAGCAGTGAGTCTGCAGCGACTGAAGCTTTCTTT. Translating it yields CASSESAATEAFF.

The chain employs TRBV12-3 or TRBV12-4 and TRBJ2-3; TRBD2 agrees at 7 bases. The CDR3 consists of 15 residues. V trimming: 6 bases; J trimming: 4 bases; junction bases outside the gene matches: 10. The chain's CDR3 is CASSLQAGGADTQYF. In nucleotides, the CDR3 is TGTGCCAGCAGCCTACAGGCTGGGGGGGCAGATACGCAGTATTTT.

This chain links TRBV20-1 with TRBJ2-7; 8 nucleotides agree with TRBD1. CDR1 is DFQATT and CDR2 is SNEGSKA in the germline V gene (reference sequence). After removal of 8 bases from V and 1 base from J, the junction contained 13 bases not matched to a gene. This CDR3 is 15 amino acids long. The CDR3 DNA sequence: TGCAGTTCACCCTCGGACAGGGCTGGATCCTACGAGCAGTACTTC. This codes for CSSPSDRAGSYEQYF.

This clonotype was found a few times. The chain has TRBV19 and TRBJ2-1, with 13 bases matching TRBD2. The CDR3 is 17 residues long. The germline gives CDR1 LNHDA, CDR2 SQIVND (reference sequence). The trim removed 6 bases at V and 7 bases at J, leaving 12 bases unmatched. This CDR3 reads CASRATGTSGAGNEQFF. DNA of the CDR3: TGTGCCAGTAGAGCCACCGGGACTAGCGGGGCGGGGAATGAGCAGTTCTTC.

The sample holds many counts of this clonotype. This chain connects TRBV12-3 or TRBV12-4 to TRBJ1-1; D unclear. The CDR3 contains 15 residues. Trimming left V 5 bases short and J 4 bases short, with 17 bases between. CDR3 nucleotide sequence: TGTGCCAGCAGTCCCCGGGCCCTCAAAAGCACTGAAGCTTTCTTT. Translation: CASSPRALKSTEAFF.

This clonotype was seen repeatedly, ten times or more. V and J are TRBV12-3 or TRBV12-4 and TRBJ2-2; D possibly matches TRBD1 or TRBD2 (6 bases each). The CDR3 spans 14 residues. Trimming cost V 2 bases and J 7 bases, with 11 bases left between them. CDR3 DNA: TGTGCCAGCAGTTTACCACAGGGAGGCGGGGAGCTGTTTTTT. This encodes CASSLPQGGGELFF.

V usage is TRBV10-3 and J usage is TRBJ1-1; D ambiguous. CDR1 and CDR2 (germline): ENHRY, SYGVKD. Trimming took off 0 bases at V and 0 bases at J, with 11 bases between the two ends. The CDR3 spans 16 residues. DNA for the CDR3: TGTGCCATCAGTGAGTCTGGAAGCATCATGAACACTGAAGCTTTCTTT. It encodes CAISESGSIMNTEAFF.

This clonotype came up a few times. V usage is TRBV6-5 and J usage is TRBJ2-3; 9 bases match TRBD2. The CDR3 contains 16 residues. Germline-derived CDR1 and CDR2 are MNHEY and SVGAGI. The junction had 3 bases not matched to a gene; V was cut back by 1 base and J by 1 base. CDR3 coding DNA: TGTGCCAGCAGTTACTTCTCTAGCGGGGGCACAGATACGCAGTATTTT. Its translation is CASSYFSSGGTDTQYF.

This clonotype was counted a few times. CDR3 in amino acids: CASSQTSGSTDTQYF. The CDR3 DNA reads TGTGCCAGCAGCCAGACTAGCGGAAGCACAGATACGCAGTATTTT. The chain couples TRBV7-3 to TRBJ2-3; 9 bases agree with TRBD2. Germline CDR1 reads SGHTA; CDR2 reads FQGTGA. Germline trimming cut 5 bases from V and 0 bases from J; bases unmatched to any gene: 3. The CDR3 spans 15 residues.

This chain links TRBV20-1 with TRBJ2-2, with D possibly called TRBD1 or TRBD2 (6 bases each). The V and J ends lost 6 bases and 4 bases respectively, with 18 bases between them. Germline assignment: CDR1 DFQATT and CDR2 SNEGSKA (reference sequence). The CDR3 has 15 amino acids. CDR3 in DNA: TGCAGTGCGCTCCCCGGGGGCTCGGGCACCGGGGAGCTGTTTTTT. It specifies CSALPGGSGTGELFF.

This chain connects TRBV20-1 to TRBJ1-1; TRBD1 matches at 7 bases. CDR1 DFQATT and CDR2 SNEGSKA come from the germline V gene (reference sequence). This CDR3 spans 10 amino acids. Trimming took 5 bases from V and 11 from J; bases not matched to a gene: 5. In DNA form, the CDR3 reads TGCAGTGCTTACAGGGGACTCGCTTTCTTT. Protein sequence: CSAYRGLAFF.

This clonotype was recorded a few times. In DNA, the CDR3 is TGCAGTCTGACAGGGCTTACAGATACGCAGTATTTT. Amino acids: CSLTGLTDTQYF. This chain joins TRBV20-1 and TRBJ2-3; the match to TRBD1 covers 7 bases. In germline, CDR1 is DFQATT, CDR2 SNEGSKA (reference sequence). This CDR3 spans 12 amino acids. Germline trimming cut 8 bases from V and 3 bases from J; bases unmatched to any gene: 5.

V is TRBV20-1 and J is TRBJ1-1; no reliable D call. Trimming cost V 6 bases and J 1 base, with 9 bases left between them. CDR3 length equals 12 residues. Germline-derived CDR1 and CDR2 are DFQATT and SNEGSKA (reference sequence). CDR3 in DNA: TGCAGTGCCCCAACAGCGAACACTGAAGCTTTCTTT. Amino acid sequence: CSAPTANTEAFF.

The table lists this clonotype with many counts. The genes are TRBV20-1 and TRBJ2-1, with D perhaps TRBD2 (6 bases). The CDR3 sequence is 15 residues long. CDR1 DFQATT and CDR2 SNEGSKA come from the germline V gene (reference sequence). The V and J ends lost 6 bases and 6 bases respectively, with 21 bases between them. In DNA form, the CDR3 reads TGCAGTGCCCAACGTGAGGGAGGTCGGGGCAATGAGCAGTTCTTC. Translating it yields CSAQREGGRGNEQFF.

This clonotype was seen only a few times. This sequence joins TRBV18 and TRBJ2-3; 9 bases match TRBD2. J gave up 4 bases and V 6 bases, and 5 bases lay outside the gene matches. CDR1 is KGHSH and CDR2 is LQKENI in the germline V gene. CDR3 length: 14 residues. For the CDR3, the DNA is TGTGCCAGCTCTCAGACTAGCGGATCAGATACGCAGTATTTT. Residues: CASSQTSGSDTQYF.

At least ten counts were recorded for this clonotype. The chain is built from TRBV20-1 and TRBJ2-7; D possibly corresponds to TRBD1 (6 bases). From germline, CDR1 is DFQATT and CDR2 SNEGSKA (reference sequence). V gave up 4 bases and J gave up 2 bases, with 9 bases separating them. The CDR3 has 12 residues. The chain's CDR3 is CSATRDTYEQYF. CDR3 DNA: TGCAGTGCTACCCGGGACACCTACGAGCAGTACTTC.

The chain is built from TRBV11-2 and TRBJ2-4, with D unresolved. The CDR3 length is 14 residues. Trimming pared 2 bases from V and 7 bases from J, leaving 12 bases between. Germline CDR1 reads SGHAT; CDR2 reads FQNNGV. The CDR3 nucleotides read TGTGCCAGCAGCTTATTGTCACAGAGTAACATTCAGTACTTC. Amino acids: CASSLLSQSNIQYF.

This chain's CDR3 is CSASRTSTPGYEQYF. The CDR3 DNA reads as TGCAGTGCTAGCCGGACTAGCACTCCTGGGTACGAGCAGTACTTC. The chain combines TRBV20-1 with TRBJ2-7; 8 bases fit TRBD2. Germline V gives CDR1 DFQATT, CDR2 SNEGSKA (reference sequence). V trimming: 3 bases; J trimming: 4 bases; junction bases outside the gene matches: 11. This CDR3 is built from 15 residues.

Concerning this clonotype itself: At one end, the junction sequence differs from germline, possibly due to a read error. The chain recombines TRBV20-1 with TRBJ2-7; TRBD1 matches at 8 bases. The length of the CDR3 is 15 residues. Germline assignment: CDR1 DFQATT and CDR2 SNEGSKA (reference sequence). The CDR3 sequence: CSARAGTGGKYEQYF. In DNA form, the CDR3 reads TGCAGTGCAAGAGCCGGGACAGGTGGGAAATACGAGCAGTACTTC.

In its sample, this clonotype was seen many times. CDR3 protein: CSARDQRQGNSSPLHF. The CDR3 DNA reads TGCAGTGCTAGAGATCAGAGACAGGGCAATAGTTCACCCCTCCACTTT. V and J are TRBV20-1 and TRBJ1-6; the match to TRBD1 covers 7 bases. CDR1 and CDR2 from the germline V gene are DFQATT and SNEGSKA (reference sequence). After removal of 0 bases from V and 9 bases from J, the junction contained 11 bases not matched to a gene. This CDR3 comprises 16 residues.

There are many counts of this clonotype. The rearrangement uses TRBV27 and TRBJ2-1; D unclear. CDR1 is MNHEY, CDR2 SMNVEV, per germline (reference sequence). This CDR3 is built from 16 residues. With 2 bases removed from V and 1 base from J, the gap between germline ends came to 12 bases. CDR3 bases: TGTGCCAGCAGTTTAGTAGGACGGCGATCCTACAATGAGCAGTTCTTC. Amino acids: CASSLVGRRSYNEQFF.

The J gene is TRBJ2-7, the V gene TRBV5-6; D not certain. The CDR3 contains 12 residues. Trimming pared 6 bases from V and 6 bases from J, leaving 13 bases between. Germline V lookup: CDR1 SGHDT, CDR2 YYEEEE. The CDR3 region is CASISLLGEQYF. CDR3 bases: TGTGCCAGCATCTCCCTTCTGGGCGAGCAGTACTTC.

This clonotype has a handful of counts. This chain connects TRBV20-1 to TRBJ2-1; 10 nucleotides align to TRBD2. CDR1 and CDR2 (germline): DFQATT, SNEGSKA (reference sequence). This CDR3 has 16 amino acids. V lost 1 base to trimming and J lost 5 bases; unmatched junction nucleotides: 8. The CDR3 DNA sequence: TGCAGTGCTAGAGGTCCAGCGGGGGGGCCTCACAATGAGCAGTTCTTC. As protein: CSARGPAGGPHNEQFF.